This record covers a single T cell receptor (beta chain). The antigen is not known. This record belongs to a study of OX40 agonist ivuxolimab in advanced cancers. The wider study: Allowance was made for prior anti-PD-1, anti-PD-L1 or anti-CTLA-4 therapy, and 35% to 40% had some. Partial responses were recorded for three patients, including one with hepatocellular carcinoma and two with cutaneous melanoma.

Trimming pared 3 bases from V and 7 bases from J, leaving 22 bases between. Germline V gives CDR1 MRHNA, CDR2 SNTAGT. CDR3 length equals 17 residues. Findings and caveats of the study: Among the least clonally expanded were partial responders at 0.1-3.0 mg/kg.

Repertoires were generated with immunoSEQ multiplex PCR, while TCRdb's copy carries only in-frame clones and drops some. The sample yields some 70,000 clones, approximately 89% seen once. The receptor was isolated from an adult with an advanced solid tumor such as melanoma, head and neck, liver or kidney cancer. The material sequenced was CD4+ or CD8+ T cells sorted from blood, taken in a trial of the OX40 agonist ivuxolimab. The chain couples TRBV6-4 to TRBJ2-1; D remains ambiguous. The chain's CDR3 is CASSERRQRPPRNEQFF. As DNA, the CDR3 is TGTGCCAGCAGTGAAAGGCGGCAGAGACCCCCTAGGAATGAGCAGTTCTTC.